Below are 29 T cell receptor beta chains sequenced from a single sample in a study of blood T cell repertoires in COVID-19. TCRdb's copy holds only in-frame clones and misses some; the assay was immunoSEQ multiplex PCR. This sample has 310,000 or so clones, with roughly 90% found just once. The sequenced material came from peripheral blood. All receptors derive from a man aged 25 to 45 with COVID-19, enrolled during active disease.

The V and J genes are TRBV19 and TRBJ2-7, with 7 positions matching TRBD1. Germline CDR1 and CDR2: LNHDA and SQIVND (reference sequence). The CDR3 length is 16 residues. The junction had 13 bases not matched to a gene; V was cut back by 5 bases and J by 3 bases. The DNA for the CDR3 is TGTGCCAGTAGTGCAGGCTCCGGGACAGTGCTCTACGAGCAGTACTTC. Translating gives CASSAGSGTVLYEQYF.

This chain connects TRBV4-1 to TRBJ2-1; weak D call: TRBD2 (5 bases). Germline values: CDR1 MGHRA, CDR2 YSYEKL. CDR3 length equals 16 residues. V shed 0 bases and J shed 4 bases, with 13 bases lying between them. CDR3 coding DNA: TGCGCCAGCAGCCAAGATTATTGGACTGAGTACAATGAGCAGTTCTTC. This gives the protein CASSQDYWTEYNEQFF.

The V call is TRBV5-1, the J call TRBJ2-3; D might be TRBD2 (6 bases). Trimming cost V 4 bases and J 0 bases, with 6 bases left between them. Germline V lookup: CDR1 SGHRS, CDR2 YFSETQ. CDR3 length equals 13 residues. DNA of the CDR3: TGCGCCAGCAGCGGGACTAGCACAGATACGCAGTATTTT. Translating it yields CASSGTSTDTQYF.

This chain joins TRBV7-6 and TRBJ2-1; TRBD2 matches 7 bases. Germline V gives CDR1 SGHVS, CDR2 FNYEAQ. The CDR3 totals 17 residues. V trimming: 3 bases; J trimming: 5 bases; junction bases outside the gene matches: 13. The DNA of the CDR3 is TGTGCCAGCAGCTTGGGGCAGGTATATAGCGGGCACAATGAGCAGTTCTTC. As protein: CASSLGQVYSGHNEQFF.

J is TRBJ1-1 and V is TRBV3-1 (or the pseudogene TRBV3-2); D perhaps matches TRBD1 (6 bases). The CDR3 is made up of 15 amino acids. V shed 4 bases and J shed 1 base, with 13 bases lying between them. Germline V gene data show CDR1 as LGHDT and CDR2 as YNNKEL (reference sequence). The CDR3 here is CASSPLDRRNTEAFF. The CDR3 nucleotides are TGTGCCAGCAGCCCATTAGACAGGAGGAACACTGAAGCTTTCTTT.

This sequence joins TRBV7-9 and TRBJ2-7; 10 bases agree with TRBD2. Germline CDR1 is SEHNR and CDR2 is FQNEAQ (reference sequence). The CDR3 totals 19 residues. Trimming cost V 1 base and J 3 bases; bases outside gene matches: 15. The CDR3 DNA reads TGTGCCAGCAGCTTAGTACCGGGACTAGCGCCTGCCAGTCTCTACGAGCAGTACTTC. Translating gives CASSLVPGLAPASLYEQYF. The full variable domain, with the rest looked up from reference TRBV7-9 and TRBJ2-7, is DTGVSQNPRHKITKRGQNVTFRCDPISEHNRLYWYRQTLGQGPEFLTYFQNEAQLEKSRLLSDRFSAERPKGSFSTLEIQRTEQGDSAMYLCASSLVPGLAPASLYEQYFGPGTRLTVT.

A note on this clone: Other DNA sequences in the same sample also yield this CDR3. The chain links TRBV28 to TRBJ2-7; TRBD1 is a possible D gene (6 bases). The CDR3 is 13 amino acids. V was trimmed by 3 bases and J by 2 bases, leaving 8 bases between them. Germline V gene lookup returns CDR1 MDHEN and CDR2 SYDVKM. In nucleotides, the CDR3 is TGTGCCAGCAGTTTGACAGGCCCCTACGAGCAGTACTTC. Amino acids: CASSLTGPYEQYF.

This clone was observed a single time. The rearrangement joins TRBV19 to TRBJ2-1, with a tentative D call TRBD1 (6 bases). Germline lookup yields CDR1 LNHDA and CDR2 SQIVND (reference sequence). The V and J ends lost 5 bases and 4 bases respectively, with 18 bases between them. The CDR3 has 16 amino acids. This CDR3 is CASSVNRDTSYNEQFF. CDR3 bases: TGTGCCAGTAGTGTAAACCGGGACACCTCTTACAATGAGCAGTTCTTC. Using reference TRBV19 and TRBJ2-1 for the parts outside the CDR3, the full variable domain is DGGITQSPKYLFRKEGQNVTLSCEQNLNHDAMYWYRQDPGQGLRLIYYSQIVNDFQKGDIAEGYSVSREKKESFPLTVTSAQKNPTAFYLCASSVNRDTSYNEQFFGPGTRLTVL.

J is TRBJ2-5 and V is TRBV21-1; the table gives TRBD1 as D, unverified against the DNA. TRBV21-1 corresponds to a pseudogene. The CDR3 runs to 15 residues. The CDR3 sequence: CASNGGDRGKETQYF. The CDR3 DNA follows: TGTGCCAGCAACGGGGGGGACAGGGGGAAAGAGACCCAGTACTTC.

The V gene is TRBV7-6, the J gene TRBJ2-3; D is ambiguous. The CDR3 is 16 amino acids. V was cut by 5 bases and J by 0 bases, with 15 bases left in between. CDR1 and CDR2 from the germline V gene are SGHVS and FNYEAQ. This chain's CDR3 is CASSPGLAASTDTQYF. The CDR3 DNA reads as TGTGCCAGCAGCCCCGGTTTGGCGGCAAGCACAGATACGCAGTATTTT.

J is TRBJ1-1 and V is TRBV5-1; TRBD1 agrees at 10 bases. Germline CDR1 and CDR2: SGHRS and YFSETQ. Trimming removed 3 bases from V and 4 bases from J; junction bases left unmatched: 0. This CDR3 region has 13 residues. The CDR3 loop is CASSWTGGTEAFF. DNA of the CDR3: TGCGCCAGCAGCTGGACAGGGGGCACTGAAGCTTTCTTT.

V usage is TRBV4-1 and J usage is TRBJ1-6, with 7 bases fitting TRBD1. This CDR3 is built from 16 residues. Germline V CDR1 and CDR2: MGHRA, YSYEKL. The V gene end was trimmed by 3 bases and the J gene end by 6 bases; junction bases not matched to a gene: 8. The CDR3 DNA sequence: TGCGCCAGCAGCCATCAACCGGGACAGACTAATTCACCCCTCCACTTT. Amino acid sequence: CASSHQPGQTNSPLHF.

In its sample, this clone was seen a few times. The gene calls are TRBV27 and TRBJ2-2, with D maybe TRBD1 (6 bases). Trimming pared 2 bases from V and 6 bases from J, leaving 10 bases between. CDR1 is MNHEY, CDR2 SMNVEV, per germline (reference sequence). The CDR3 covers 14 residues. The CDR3 nucleotides are TGTGCCAGCAGTTTACAGGGGTTCTCCGGGGAGCTGTTTTTT. Translation gives CASSLQGFSGELFF.

This chain uses TRBV28 with TRBJ1-2; 10 nucleotides agree with TRBD1. From germline, CDR1 is MDHEN and CDR2 SYDVKM. The CDR3 is 16 amino acids. V dropped 8 bases and J dropped 4; count of bases not matched to a gene: 13. The CDR3: CASVGSGTGDGYGYTF. CDR3 bases: TGTGCCAGCGTGGGGTCCGGGACAGGGGACGGCTATGGCTACACCTTC.

This chain joins TRBV11-2 and TRBJ2-5; TRBD1 is a possible D gene (6 bases). Looked up from germline, CDR1 is SGHAT and CDR2 is FQNNGV. V shed 2 bases and J shed 1 base, with 20 bases lying between them. CDR3 size: 18 residues. The CDR3 region has the DNA TGTGCCAGCAGCTTACGGTGGTTAGCAGGGGAACCCCAAGAGACCCAGTACTTC. Amino acids: CASSLRWLAGEPQETQYF.

The rearrangement uses TRBV6-5 and TRBJ1-2, with a tentative D call TRBD1 (6 bases). With 1 base removed from V and 2 bases from J, the gap between germline ends came to 11 bases. This CDR3 region has 15 residues. Germline lookup yields CDR1 MNHEY and CDR2 SVGAGI. CDR3 DNA: TGTGCCAGCAGTTACTACAGGGCGACCAACTATGGCTACACCTTC. The encoded protein is CASSYYRATNYGYTF.

The V and J genes are TRBV18 and TRBJ1-4; the D gene is possibly TRBD1 (6 bases). From germline, CDR1 is KGHSH and CDR2 LQKENI. Trimming took off 4 bases at V and 6 bases at J, with 9 bases between the two ends. This CDR3 has 13 residues. The CDR3 DNA is TGTGCCAGCTCACGAAACAGGGATGAAAAACTGTTTTTT. It is translated as CASSRNRDEKLFF.

For this clone: The sample has other DNA sequences that encode this CDR3 too. This chain uses TRBV6-5 with TRBJ1-2, with TRBD1 as a possible D gene (5 bases). The CDR3 has 14 residues. Germline values: CDR1 MNHEY, CDR2 SVGAGI. V gave up 0 bases and J gave up 4 bases, with 9 bases separating them. CDR3 nucleotides: TGTGCCAGCAGTTACTCAACAGGCCTCTATGGCTACACCTTC. Residues: CASSYSTGLYGYTF.

This CDR3 is CAWSVAGGNSPLHF. CDR3 sequence (DNA): TGTGCCTGGAGTGTAGCAGGAGGTAATTCACCCCTCCACTTT. The chain couples TRBV30 to TRBJ1-6; D gene ambiguous. V was cut by 0 bases and J by 6 bases, with 9 bases left in between. This CDR3 comprises 14 residues. Germline V gene sequence: CDR1 GTSNPN, CDR2 SVGIG (reference sequence).

The CDR3 DNA reads TGTGCCACCGGGCAGGGGTATCAGCCCCAGCATTTT. This gives the protein CATGQGYQPQHF. The chain carries TRBV15 and TRBJ1-5; D perhaps matches TRBD1 (6 bases). This CDR3 is 12 amino acids long. Germline V gene lookup returns CDR1 LNHNV and CDR2 YYDKDF (reference sequence). V lost 8 bases and J 5 bases, leaving 10 bases between the germline ends.

This clone was found once. This chain connects TRBV6-2 or TRBV6-3 to TRBJ1-1; maybe TRBD1 (5 bases). Germline V gene sequence: CDR1 MNHEY, CDR2 SVGEGT. Trimming took 6 bases from V and 0 from J, leaving 14 bases between them. The CDR3 extends over 15 amino acids. The CDR3 loop reads CASSSPPGMNTEAFF. CDR3 in DNA: TGTGCCAGCAGCTCCCCCCCAGGGATGAACACTGAAGCTTTCTTT.

This chain joins TRBV18 and TRBJ1-2; D call uncertain. The CDR3 contains 14 residues. Germline V gene data show CDR1 as KGHSH and CDR2 as LQKENI. The germline V and J ends were trimmed by 3 bases and 8 bases, with 16 bases remaining between them. CDR3 nucleotides: TGTGCCAGCTCACCTTCGGACGGGGAAGGAGGCTACACCTTC. Translating gives CASSPSDGEGGYTF. The full variable domain, in which reference TRBV18 and TRBJ1-2 provide the parts outside the CDR3, is NAGVMQNPRHLVRRRGQEARLRCSPMKGHSHVYWYRQLPEEGLKFMVYLQKENIIDESGMPKERFSAEFPKEGPSILRIQQVVRGDSAAYFCASSPSDGEGGYTFGSGTRLTVV.

This chain links TRBV4-3 with TRBJ2-5; maybe TRBD1 (5 bases). The CDR3 sequence is 13 residues long. CDR1 LGHNA and CDR2 YSLEER come from the germline V gene. The germline V and J ends were trimmed by 4 bases and 2 bases, with 8 bases remaining between them. The CDR3 region has the DNA TGCGCCAGCAGCCGGGCAGGGCAAGAGACCCAGTACTTC. Encoded protein: CASSRAGQETQYF.

The genes are TRBV13 and TRBJ1-1; TRBD1 matches 9 bases. With 5 bases clipped from V and 1 base from J, the junction kept 2 bases outside the gene matches. Germline V gene data show CDR1 as PRHDT and CDR2 as FYEKMQ (reference sequence). The CDR3 is 14 amino acids. In nucleotides, the CDR3 is TGTGCCAGCAGCCGGGGACAGGGGAACACTGAAGCTTTCTTT. Translated: CASSRGQGNTEAFF.

The chain couples TRBV2 to TRBJ2-7; D may be TRBD1 (5 bases). This CDR3 comprises 13 residues. Germline V CDR1 and CDR2: SNHLY, FYNNEI. Trimming took 7 bases from V and 2 from J, leaving 12 bases between them. The CDR3 DNA follows: TGTGCCAGCACCCGGACAAATCCCTACGAGCAGTACTTC. Protein product: CASTRTNPYEQYF.

The J gene is TRBJ1-5, the V gene TRBV11-2; 8 bases match TRBD1. The trim removed 3 bases at V and 0 bases at J, leaving 4 bases unmatched. Germline lookup yields CDR1 SGHAT and CDR2 FQNNGV. CDR3 size: 16 residues. In DNA form, the CDR3 reads TGTGCCAGCAGCTTCGGCGACAGGGGTAGCAATCAGCCCCAGCATTTT. Its protein is CASSFGDRGSNQPQHF.

This sequence joins TRBV18 and TRBJ1-2; D gene unclear. In germline, CDR1 is KGHSH, CDR2 LQKENI. Trimming took 3 bases from V and 7 from J, leaving 15 bases between them. CDR3 length: 14 residues. CDR3 DNA sequence: TGTGCCAGCTCACCCCAGGAGGAGAGGAGTGGCTACACCTTC. Protein sequence: CASSPQEERSGYTF.

The chain couples TRBV6-5 to TRBJ1-6, with 9 positions matching TRBD1. The germline CDR1 and CDR2 sequences are MNHEY and SVGAGI. V lost 4 bases, J lost 9 bases, and 7 bases stayed unmatched. The CDR3 sequence is 15 residues long. The CDR3 coding sequence is TGTGCCAGCAGTTCTTTTGGACAGGGGAGTTCACCCCTCCACTTT. Protein product: CASSSFGQGSSPLHF.

The chain uses TRBV7-2 and TRBJ2-5; maybe TRBD1 (6 bases). The CDR3 spans 14 residues. Trimming removed 3 bases from V and 5 bases from J, with 13 bases in between. Germline V gene sequence: CDR1 SGHTA, CDR2 FQGNSA. CDR3 sequence reads: CASSLVGAMETQYF. The CDR3, as DNA: TGTGCCAGCAGCTTGGTGGGGGCTATGGAGACCCAGTACTTC.